This record looks at one TCR beta chain sequence and its context. An end of the junction differs from the germline gene, which may be a read error. This record belongs to a study of tumor-infiltrating lymphocytes in primary liver carcinoma. Unsorted whole blood supplied the blood RNA, and germline DNA was isolated too. The CDR3 runs 16 residues. Germline assignment: CDR1 SGHVS and CDR2 FQNEAQ. The investigators made TCR beta cDNA from about 0.45 ug total RNA, using a constant-region primer. Each TCR beta library was derived from three nested multiplex PCR rounds that employed slightly modified ARM-PCR. The two initial PCR rounds, roughly 11 cycles each, used TRBV1-TRBV30 forward and C-beta reverse primers. From the multiplex PCR reads, TCRdb called clonotypes with MiXCR, one entry per CDR3 protein. The repertoire consists of about 300,000 distinct CDR3 sequences, with about 62% occurring once and the leading ten covering 9%.

This receptor was taken from a man aged 40-49 years with primary liver carcinoma and hepatitis B virus infection. What was sequenced was peripheral blood. The V call is TRBV7-8, the J call TRBJ1-2, with D possibly being TRBD1 (5 bases). This CDR3 reads CASSQGRRRGSYGYTF. Written as DNA, the CDR3 is TGTGCCAGCAGCCAGGGCCGCAGACGGGGTAGCTATGGTTACACCTTC. Using reference TRBV7-8 and TRBJ1-2 for the parts outside the CDR3, the full variable domain is GAGVSQSPRYKVAKRGQDVALRCDPISGHVSLFWYQQALGQGPEFLTYFQNEAQLDKSGLPSDRFFAERPEGSVSTLKIQRTQQEDSAVYLCASSQGRRRGSYGYTFGSGTRLTVV.